The 6 T cell receptor beta chains below were found in one sample sequenced in a study of neurological immune-mediated disorders. TCRdb ran MiXCR on the 5' RACE reads and lists one entry per CDR3 protein. This sample has roughly 23,000 distinct CDR3 sequences; over 9.5% occur once, and the top ten carry about 20%. Sequencing was carried out using PBMCs. The receptor source for this set is a woman aged 55-70 years with HTLV-1-associated myelopathy (HAM/TSP).

This clonotype was seen at least ten times. The chain combines TRBV7-2 with TRBJ2-4, with TRBD2 matching over 9 bases. Germline CDR1 and CDR2: SGHTA and FQGNSA. The CDR3 is made up of 16 amino acids. The J segment lost 3 bases and the V segment lost 4 bases, leaving 7 bases of the junction unmatched. The CDR3 DNA reads as TGTGCCAGCAGCTACACTAGCGGGTTGGTCAAAAACATTCAGTACTTC. It is translated as CASSYTSGLVKNIQYF.

In its sample, this clonotype was seen many times. V is TRBV5-1 and J is TRBJ1-1; D call uncertain. Trimming pared 0 bases from V and 0 bases from J, leaving 6 bases between. Germline CDR1 is SGHRS and CDR2 is YFSETQ. The CDR3 covers 14 residues. The CDR3 loop is CASSLASLNTEAFF. CDR3 nucleotide sequence: TGCGCCAGCAGCTTGGCCAGTCTGAACACTGAAGCTTTCTTT. Full variable domain (missing parts from reference TRBV5-1 and TRBJ1-1): KAGVTQTPRYLIKTRGQQVTLSCSPISGHRSVSWYQQTPGQGLQFLFEYFSETQRNKGNFPGRFSGRQFSNSRSEMNVSTLELGDSALYLCASSLASLNTEAFFGQGTRLTVV.

This clonotype appeared many times. The V call is TRBV5-1, the J call TRBJ1-2, with D perhaps matching TRBD1 (6 bases). Germline V gene data show CDR1 as SGHRS and CDR2 as YFSETQ. Trimming shortened V by 0 bases and J by 4 bases, and 16 bases separated the two germline ends. This CDR3 is built from 16 residues. The CDR3 protein is CASSLDTGNSFYGYTF. CDR3 nucleotides: TGCGCCAGCAGCTTGGATACAGGGAATTCGTTCTATGGCTACACCTTC.

As for this clonotype: A much larger clone differs from this one at a single base, so this may be a read error. This rearrangement joins TRBV2 to TRBJ2-7; D is undetermined. Germline V CDR1 and CDR2: SNHLY, FYNNEI. The CDR3 has 10 amino acids. Between the trimmed V and J ends, which lost 8 bases and 4 bases, there was a span of 6 bases. The CDR3 loop reads CASGLYEQYF. In DNA, the CDR3 is TGTGCCAGCGGGTTATACGAGCAGTACTTC. Full variable domain (rest looked up from reference TRBV2 and TRBJ2-7): EPEVTQTPSHQVTQMGQEVILRCVPISNHLYFYWYRQILGQKVEFLVSFYNNEISEKSEIFDDQFSVERPDGSNFTLKIRSTKLEDSAMYFCASGLYEQYFGPGTRLTVT.

This clonotype was detected ten times or more. The rearrangement uses TRBV29-1 and TRBJ2-2; D might be TRBD1 (6 bases). The CDR3 consists of 14 residues. From germline, CDR1 is SQVTM and CDR2 ANQGSEA. Trimming cost V 1 base and J 3 bases, with 9 bases left between them. In nucleotides, the CDR3 is TGCAGCGTTGAAGGTCAGGGGTACACCGGGGAGCTGTTTTTT. As protein: CSVEGQGYTGELFF.

This clonotype was seen ten or more times. V gene TRBV7-9 combines with J gene TRBJ2-7; 8 bases map to TRBD1. The junction had 7 bases not matched to a gene; V was cut back by 5 bases and J by 1 base. CDR3 length equals 15 residues. The germline gives CDR1 SEHNR, CDR2 FQNEAQ (reference sequence). The CDR3 sequence is CASSRLGDRSYEQYF. As DNA, the CDR3 is TGTGCCAGCAGCCGTTTGGGGGACAGGTCCTACGAGCAGTACTTC.